This T cell receptor (beta chain) comes out of a study of T-cell memory formation after mild COVID-19. V lost 6 bases and J lost 3, with 11 bases in between. The CDR3 length is 13 residues. Germline V lookup: CDR1 ENHRY, CDR2 SYGVKD. This clonotype was recorded many times. Constant-segment-primed 5'RACE gave TCR alpha and TCR beta cDNA libraries with sample barcodes and UMIs. TCRdb independently ran MiXCR on the 5' RACE reads; one entry per CDR3 protein. The sample holds more than 450,000 distinct CDR3 sequences, about a sixth seen once. The V call is TRBV10-3, the J call TRBJ1-1; D is uncertain. The clonotype originates from an adult woman who had mild COVID-19 (a few samples of this study predate the infection). Cell type and time point are not known. Sample: PBMCs or a T cell subset sorted from them (not recorded which). The CDR3 protein is CAIRSREDTEAFF. CDR3 nucleotide sequence: TGTGCCATCAGATCAAGGGAGGACACTGAAGCTTTCTTT.